This TCR beta chain is drawn from a study of blood T cell repertoires in COVID-19. The overall study: Sites across the United States, Italy and Spain contributed samples from acute and convalescent COVID-19.

Participants were placed into cohorts based on the clinical history they reported. Original analysis: Estimates of nucleated cell counts were drawn from the amplification of reference gene primers. The repertoire was sequenced with immunoSEQ multiplex PCR; TCRdb's copy has only in-frame clones and lacks some. Clone size and V and J calls were adopted from that table, with D and trimming inferred from the DNA. The sample holds 300,000 to 500,000 clones, 70% to 90% seen once. The CDR3 loop spans 13 amino acids. Germline CDR1 SGHDT, CDR2 YYEEEE. V was shortened by 2 bases and J by 1 base, with 6 bases between the two germline ends.

This rearrangement joins TRBV5-6 to TRBJ2-5; D uncertain. The sequence was collected from a woman aged 30 to 39 with acute COVID-19. What was sequenced was PBMCs or T cells enriched from blood (not recorded which). The CDR3 DNA reads TGTGCCAGCAGCTTAGACATCCAAGAGACCCAGTACTTC. This translates into CASSLDIQETQYF.